Following are 22 T cell receptor beta chains from one sample sequenced in a study of CD8+CD57+ T cells in acquired aplastic anemia. Genomic DNA constituted the template upon which TCR beta VDJ and CDR3 profiling was performed. One entry per CDR3 protein results from TCRdb running MiXCR on the reads. Found here are over 150,000 distinct CDR3 sequences, about 48% of them singletons; the top ten hold 10% to 15%. Those patients picked for sequencing had displayed CD8+CD57+ cell expansion on flow cytometry. The source material was sorted CD4+, CD8+, or CD8+CD57+ T cells (not recorded which) from PBMCs. The receptors shown here come from a human donor with aplastic anemia.

This clonotype showed up many times. The chain carries TRBV2 and TRBJ2-3; TRBD1 matches at 9 bases. Trimming removed 3 bases from V and 3 bases from J; junction bases left unmatched: 10. The CDR3 spans 17 residues. CDR1 SNHLY and CDR2 FYNNEI come from the germline V gene. The CDR3 nucleotides are TGTGCCAGCAGTGATATTGGGGACAGGGTCGGAACAGATACGCAGTATTTT. Protein product: CASSDIGDRVGTDTQYF.

This clonotype came up a few times. The chain recombines TRBV10-3 with TRBJ1-6; 8 nucleotides line up with TRBD1. CDR1 and CDR2 (germline): ENHRY, SYGVKD. The CDR3 runs to 14 residues. V trimming: 10 bases; J trimming: 5 bases; junction bases outside the gene matches: 7. The CDR3 DNA follows: TGTGCCAATCGAGGGACAGGTGATAATTCACCCCTCCACTTT. It specifies CANRGTGDNSPLHF.

This rearrangement joins TRBV7-6 to TRBJ2-6, with TRBD1 identical over 8 bases. CDR3 length equals 13 residues. The J segment lost 8 bases and the V segment lost 7 bases, leaving 4 bases of the junction unmatched. Germline CDR1 SGHVS, CDR2 FNYEAQ. The CDR3 sequence: CASKDRGTNVLTF. The CDR3 DNA is TGTGCCAGCAAAGACAGGGGCACCAACGTCCTGACTTTC.

The chain couples TRBV19 to TRBJ2-7, with D hard to call. In germline, CDR1 is LNHDA, CDR2 SQIVND (reference sequence). The CDR3 is 13 amino acids. The V end lost 8 bases, the J end lost 3 bases, and 14 bases lay between the germline ends. The CDR3 sequence is CASGDGLYYEQYF. The CDR3 DNA follows: TGTGCCAGTGGAGACGGGCTTTACTACGAGCAGTACTTC.

By frequency in the sample, this clonotype is medium-sized. The CDR3 protein is CASSLRQGLDSPLHF. In DNA form, the CDR3 reads TGTGCCAGCAGCTTGAGGCAGGGACTGGATTCACCCCTCCACTTT. V is TRBV5-5 and J is TRBJ1-6; D is possibly TRBD1 (5 bases). CDR3 size: 15 residues. Trimming took 1 base from V and 8 from J, leaving 13 bases between them. The germline gives CDR1 SGHKS, CDR2 YYEKEE (reference sequence). Full variable domain (remainder filled in from reference TRBV5-5 and TRBJ1-6): DAGVTQSPTHLIKTRGQQVTLRCSPISGHKSVSWYQQVLGQGPQFIFQYYEKEERGRGNFPDRFSARQFPNYSSELNVNALLLGDSALYLCASSLRQGLDSPLHFGNGTRLTVT.

This clonotype showed up many times. CDR3 residues: CASSKTQLYGYTF. CDR3 coding DNA: TGTGCCAGCAGCAAGACCCAGTTGTATGGCTACACCTTC. This chain uses TRBV27 with TRBJ1-2; unclear D gene. Germline V CDR1 and CDR2: MNHEY, SMNVEV (reference sequence). V was trimmed by 6 bases and J by 5 bases, leaving 13 bases between them. This CDR3 region has 13 residues.

This clonotype was seen ten or more times. The chain uses TRBV5-6 and TRBJ1-1, with D hard to call. The CDR3 is 14 residues long. Trimming removed 1 base at V and 0 bases at J, with 7 bases between. Per germline, CDR1 SGHDT and CDR2 YYEEEE. The chain's CDR3 is CASSLNGLNTEAFF. For the CDR3, the DNA is TGTGCCAGCAGCTTGAATGGTCTGAACACTGAAGCTTTCTTT.

This chain joins TRBV2 and TRBJ1-6, with D possibly being TRBD1 (6 bases). The germline gives CDR1 SNHLY, CDR2 FYNNEI. The CDR3 consists of 15 residues. V lost 4 bases, J lost 6 bases, and 13 bases lay in between. For the CDR3, the DNA is TGTGCCAGCAGTGGATTACAGGGTTCTAATTCACCCCTCCACTTT. Translated: CASSGLQGSNSPLHF.

This clonotype showed up many times. CDR3 DNA sequence: TGTGCCAGCAGCTCCCGGGGACCGACTGAAGCTTTCTTT. Translated: CASSSRGPTEAFF. The chain recombines TRBV7-6 with TRBJ1-1, with a tentative D call TRBD1 (5 bases). The germline V and J ends were trimmed by 4 bases and 5 bases, with 11 bases remaining between them. Germline V gene data show CDR1 as SGHVS and CDR2 as FNYEAQ. The CDR3 is made up of 13 amino acids. The full variable domain, in which reference TRBV7-6 and TRBJ1-1 provide the parts outside the CDR3, is GAGVSQSPRYKVTKRGQDVALRCDPISGHVSLYWYRQALGQGPEFLTYFNYEAQQDKSGLPNDRFSAERPEGSISTLTIQRTEQRDSAMYRCASSSRGPTEAFFGQGTRLTVV.

This clonotype came up a few times. One end of the junction is discordant with germline, which a read error may explain. V is TRBV10-2 and J is TRBJ2-3; the match to TRBD2 covers 8 bases. Germline CDR1 and CDR2: WSHSY and SAAADI. The CDR3 has 13 amino acids. The CDR3 DNA follows: TGTGCCACCTTAGCGGGAACCACAGATACGCAGTATTTT. Its protein product is CATLAGTTDTQYF.

This clonotype was seen ten or more times. The chain employs TRBV11-3 and TRBJ2-7; no definite D call. V was cut by 1 base and J by 0 bases, with 7 bases left in between. CDR1 is SGHNT and CDR2 is YENEEA in the germline V gene. The CDR3 has 14 residues. The CDR3 sequence: CASSLGANSYEQYF. CDR3 bases: TGTGCCAGCAGCTTAGGCGCCAACTCCTACGAGCAGTACTTC.

This clonotype was observed at least ten times. V usage is TRBV5-4 and J usage is TRBJ1-2, with TRBD1 identical over 7 bases. The CDR3 covers 16 residues. CDR1 is SGHNT, CDR2 YYREEE, per germline (reference sequence). The V segment lost 4 bases and the J segment 2 bases; nucleotides outside the gene matches: 11. The CDR3 loop is CASSLGEEQGNYGYTF. The DNA for the CDR3 is TGTGCCAGCAGCCTAGGGGAGGAACAGGGGAACTATGGCTACACCTTC.

In this sample, this clonotype turned up many times. The chain has TRBV27 and TRBJ1-1; TRBD1 is a possible D gene (5 bases). Trimming took 3 bases from V and 3 from J, leaving 11 bases between them. In germline, CDR1 is MNHEY, CDR2 SMNVEV (reference sequence). The length of the CDR3 is 14 residues. The CDR3 sequence is CASSFDGGHTEAFF. The CDR3 DNA reads as TGTGCCAGCAGTTTCGACGGGGGACACACTGAAGCTTTCTTT.

This clonotype came up many times. V and J are TRBV6-5 and TRBJ1-2; D is unresolved. Trimming removed 0 bases at V and 7 bases at J, with 9 bases between. Germline values: CDR1 MNHEY, CDR2 SVGAGI. The length of the CDR3 is 13 residues. CDR3 loop: CASSYSIRGGYTF. CDR3 nucleotide sequence: TGTGCCAGCAGTTACTCGATAAGAGGTGGCTACACCTTC.

As for this clonotype: With a much larger clone just one base away, this may be a read error. As DNA, the CDR3 is TGTGCCAGCAGCCCTCGAGCGGGACAGGACAGATATGGCCACACCTTC. Residues: CASSPRAGQDRYGHTF. The V and J genes are TRBV3-1 and TRBJ1-2, with 8 nucleotides matching TRBD1. Per germline, CDR1 LGHDT and CDR2 YNNKEL (reference sequence). The CDR3 loop spans 16 amino acids.

The chain recombines TRBV5-1 with TRBJ2-7; no firm D call. The germline V gene encodes CDR1 SGHRS and CDR2 YFSETQ. The length of the CDR3 is 8 residues. CDR3 nucleotide sequence: TGCGCCAGCAGCTTGGCCCTGGTC. Protein product: CASSLALV.

The genes are TRBV24-1 and TRBJ2-1, with a tentative D call TRBD1 (6 bases). The CDR3 has 15 amino acids. Looked up from germline, CDR1 is KGHDR and CDR2 is SFDVKD. V was cut by 2 bases and J by 7 bases, with 14 bases left in between. As DNA, the CDR3 is TGTGCCACCAGTGATTCGCACAGGGATTATAATGAGCAGTTCTTC. Protein sequence: CATSDSHRDYNEQFF.

V gene TRBV24-1 combines with J gene TRBJ2-1; D is undetermined. Per the germline V gene, CDR1 is KGHDR and CDR2 is SFDVKD. V gave up 6 bases and J gave up 1 base, with 15 bases separating them. The CDR3 covers 16 residues. The CDR3 nucleotides read TGTGCCACCAGTACCATTGGGTCCGTTTCCTACAATGAGCAGTTCTTC. Its protein product is CATSTIGSVSYNEQFF.

This CDR3 is CSADAGLQNTEAFF. CDR3 DNA sequence: TGCAGCGCGGACGCGGGACTCCAGAACACTGAAGCTTTCTTT. J is TRBJ1-1 and V is TRBV29-1; D possibly corresponds to TRBD1 (5 bases). There are 14 residues in the CDR3. CDR1 and CDR2 (germline): SQVTM, ANQGSEA. Trimming pared 7 bases from V and 1 base from J, leaving 16 bases between.

This clonotype showed up many times. The chain uses TRBV7-9 and TRBJ2-1, with 8 nucleotides matching TRBD2. V was pared by 5 bases and J by 1 base, with 4 bases of the junction left unmatched. Looked up from germline, CDR1 is SEHNR and CDR2 is FQNEAQ (reference sequence). The CDR3 covers 15 residues. CDR3 region: CASSPRGGSYNEQFF. The CDR3 DNA reads TGTGCCAGCAGCCCCCGGGGGGGATCCTACAATGAGCAGTTCTTC.

This clonotype has a single count. This chain links TRBV28 with TRBJ2-1; 8 nucleotides align to TRBD2. V gave up 11 bases and J gave up 7 bases; unmatched junction bases: 10. This CDR3 has 13 residues. Germline V lookup: CDR1 MDHEN, CDR2 SYDVKM. CDR3 region: CAGIGRGGNEQFF. DNA for the CDR3: TGTGCCGGAATCGGGAGGGGAGGAAATGAGCAGTTCTTC.

In its sample, this clonotype was seen many times. The chain is built from TRBV19 and TRBJ2-1, with D perhaps matching TRBD2 (6 bases). Trimming left V 6 bases short and J 0 bases short, with 12 bases between. Germline V gene data show CDR1 as LNHDA and CDR2 as SQIVND (reference sequence). The CDR3 runs 15 residues. CDR3 residues: CASSPTSPSYNEQFF. CDR3 nucleotide sequence: TGTGCCAGTAGCCCTACTAGCCCCTCCTACAATGAGCAGTTCTTC.